The 8 T cell receptor beta chains below were found in one sample sequenced in a study of cytomegalovirus exposure and HLA in healthy donors. PCR employed 60 Vbeta and 13 Jbeta primers. The method was immunoSEQ multiplex PCR; TCRdb's version includes in-frame clones alone and lacks a portion of them. The sample carries 120,000 or so clones, less than 85% recorded once. Material: PBMCs. The receptors were gathered from a man aged 25 to 40 in good health and CMV-seropositive.

This chain joins TRBV6-6 and TRBJ1-5, with a tentative D call TRBD1 (6 bases). Trimming removed 7 bases at V and 3 bases at J, with 16 bases between. Germline lookup yields CDR1 MNHNY and CDR2 SVGAGI (reference sequence). The CDR3 has 15 residues. The DNA for the CDR3 is TGTGCCAGCATCCCCCGGGGGGGCATCAATCAGCCCCAGCATTTT. This encodes CASIPRGGINQPQHF.

The gene calls are TRBV7-8 and TRBJ2-5, with a weak D call TRBD1 (5 bases). The assigned J gene may be wrong: the sequence end matches TRBJ2-7 better. Germline CDR1 SGHVS, CDR2 FQNEAQ. This CDR3 has 12 residues. This CDR3 is CASQGNPHEQYF. The CDR3 nucleotides are TGTGCCAGCCAGGGAAACCCCCACGAGCAGTACTTC.

The rearrangement links TRBV5-1 to TRBJ1-5; 12 bases agree with TRBD1. The V segment lost 2 bases and the J segment 5 bases; nucleotides outside the gene matches: 2. Per the germline V gene, CDR1 is SGHRS and CDR2 is YFSETQ. The CDR3 runs 15 residues. The CDR3 nucleotides read TGCGCCAGCAGCTTAGGGACAGGGGGCCATCAGCCCCAGCATTTT. Its protein is CASSLGTGGHQPQHF. Combining the CDR3 with reference TRBV5-1 and TRBJ1-5 gives the whole variable domain KAGVTQTPRYLIKTRGQQVTLSCSPISGHRSVSWYQQTPGQGLQFLFEYFSETQRNKGNFPGRFSGRQFSNSRSEMNVSTLELGDSALYLCASSLGTGGHQPQHFGDGTRLSIL.

V gene TRBV5-1 combines with J gene TRBJ1-1; weak D call: TRBD1 (6 bases). The CDR3 runs 13 residues. V was trimmed by 0 bases and J by 5 bases, leaving 8 bases between them. From germline, CDR1 is SGHRS and CDR2 YFSETQ. The CDR3 spells CASSLAGVTEAFF. CDR3 sequence (DNA): TGCGCCAGCAGCTTGGCAGGGGTTACTGAAGCTTTCTTT.

Here the CDR3 DNA reads TGTGCCAGCACACAGGGTAGGAATCAGCCCCAGCATTTT. Its protein product is CASTQGRNQPQHF. V usage is TRBV6-1 and J usage is TRBJ1-5, with D perhaps TRBD1 (6 bases). V was clipped by 7 bases and J by 4 bases, with 11 bases between them. Germline V gene data show CDR1 as MNHNS and CDR2 as SASEGT. This CDR3 comprises 13 residues.

As regards this clone: Other DNA sequences in this sample translate to the same CDR3. For the CDR3, the DNA is TGCGCCAGCAGCTTGGCAGGGGAGACCCAGTACTTC. It yields the protein CASSLAGETQYF. The J gene is TRBJ2-5, the V gene TRBV5-1; D possibly corresponds to TRBD1 (5 bases). The germline CDR1 and CDR2 sequences are SGHRS and YFSETQ. This CDR3 is 12 amino acids long. The V end lost 0 bases, the J end lost 5 bases, and 5 bases lay between the germline ends.

The rearrangement links TRBV6-5 to TRBJ1-1; D call uncertain. Trimming left V 0 bases short and J 0 bases short, with 8 bases between. The germline V gene has CDR1 MNHEY and CDR2 SVGAGI. The length of the CDR3 is 15 residues. CDR3 sequence (DNA): TGTGCCAGCAGTTACTCGGCGGTTATGAACACTGAAGCTTTCTTT. It is translated as CASSYSAVMNTEAFF.

The gene calls are TRBV28 and TRBJ2-5; tentatively, D is TRBD2 (6 bases). V was clipped by 2 bases and J by 5 bases, with 9 bases between them. The CDR3 consists of 13 residues. Germline assignment: CDR1 MDHEN and CDR2 SYDVKM. CDR3 amino acids: CASSLMGGETQYF. Written as DNA, the CDR3 is TGTGCCAGCAGTTTAATGGGGGGTGAGACCCAGTACTTC.